The entry below describes one TCR beta chain. What it recognizes is unknown. These data belong to a study of T-cell memory formation after mild COVID-19. Background on the study: The two donors had largely donor-specific TCR clusters.

Overall study results and limits: The study found balanced CD4/CD8 in clones contracting day 15 to 85 and a CD4+ lean in later expanders.

This CDR3 spans 17 amino acids. Per the germline V gene, CDR1 is SGDLS and CDR2 is YYNGEE. Germline trimming cut 4 bases from V and 1 base from J; bases unmatched to any gene: 11. A 5'RACE reaction primed in the constant segment made cDNA libraries of TCR alpha and TCR beta, and these carried sample barcodes and UMIs. TCRdb fed the 5' RACE reads into MiXCR, producing one record per CDR3 protein. The top ten clones hold roughly 8% of a sample with hundreds of thousands of distinct CDR3 sequences, 17% of them seen once. The source of this sequence is an adult woman who had mild COVID-19 (a few samples of this study predate the infection). Cell type and time point are not known. The chain has TRBV9 and TRBJ2-3, with 8 positions matching TRBD2. Input material: PBMCs or a T cell subset sorted from them (not recorded which). In DNA, the CDR3 is TGTGCCAGCAGCTCCCTTGGTAGCGGGGTTGGCACAGATACGCAGTATTTT. The encoded protein is CASSSLGSGVGTDTQYF. Full variable domain (remainder filled in from reference TRBV9 and TRBJ2-3): DSGVTQTPKHLITATGQRVTLRCSPRSGDLSVYWYQQSLDQGLQFLIQYYNGEERAKGNILERFSAQQFPDLHSELNLSSLELGDSALYFCASSSLGSGVGTDTQYFGPGTRLTVL.